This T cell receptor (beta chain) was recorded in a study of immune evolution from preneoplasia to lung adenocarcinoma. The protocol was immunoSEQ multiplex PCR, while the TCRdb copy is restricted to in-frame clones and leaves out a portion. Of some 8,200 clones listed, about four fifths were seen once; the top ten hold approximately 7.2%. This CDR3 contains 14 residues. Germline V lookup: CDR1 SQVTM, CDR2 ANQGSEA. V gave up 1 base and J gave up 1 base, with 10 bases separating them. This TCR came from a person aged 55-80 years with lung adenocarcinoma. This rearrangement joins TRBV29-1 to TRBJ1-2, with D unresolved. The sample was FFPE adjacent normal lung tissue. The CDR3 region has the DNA TGCAGCGTTGAAGCCTTAGCCTATAACTATGGCTACACCTTC. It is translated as CSVEALAYNYGYTF.